The 5 T cell receptor beta chains presented below share a single source sample, sequenced in a study of cytomegalovirus exposure and HLA in healthy donors (dated by TCRdb to 2016 to 2017). The library was obtained by the immunoSEQ multiplex PCR assay. The multiplex PCR relied on a mix of 60 forward primers for TCR Vbeta segments and 13 reverse primers for TCR Jbeta segments. Sourced from immuneACCESS, this table was stored by TCRdb with only in-frame sequences that have V and J called. A share of the clones is absent; for the studies checked, an unresolved V gene accounts for under half, and the remainder has no known explanation. Within this sample are 100,000 to 150,000 clones, with over 70% of them counted one time only. The ten most abundant clones make up approximately 1.5% of the sample. The sample consisted of PBMCs. The receptors here all came from a young woman in good health and CMV-seronegative.

The chain recombines TRBV10-2 with TRBJ1-4, with D maybe TRBD1 (5 bases). Germline CDR1 reads WSHSY; CDR2 reads SAAADI. This CDR3 region has 14 residues. The germline V and J ends were trimmed by 3 bases and 0 bases, with 5 bases remaining between them. In DNA, the CDR3 is TGCGCCAGCAGTGAAGGGGCAACTAATGAAAAACTGTTTTTT. It translates to CASSEGATNEKLFF.

The chain is built from TRBV11-3 and TRBJ2-1; D is undetermined. Germline V gives CDR1 SGHNT, CDR2 YENEEA. Trimming pared 1 base from V and 8 bases from J, leaving 9 bases between. CDR3 length: 13 residues. CDR3 nucleotide sequence: TGTGCCAGCAGCTTAGGGTCCGGAGATGAGCAGTTCTTC. Amino acids: CASSLGSGDEQFF.

V is TRBV27 and J is TRBJ2-1; 11 positions match TRBD2. Germline CDR1 reads MNHEY; CDR2 reads SMNVEV (reference sequence). Trimming at V came to 4 bases and at J to 3 bases, leaving 8 bases not matched to a gene. The CDR3 is 17 residues long. CDR3 residues: CASSSLIAGGVYNEQFF. The CDR3 region has the DNA TGTGCCAGCAGTTCACTTATAGCGGGAGGGGTCTACAATGAGCAGTTCTTC.

The CDR3 nucleotides read TGTGCCAGCACCCTCCACAGGGACACTGAAGCTTTCTTT. Its protein is CASTLHRDTEAFF. The J gene is TRBJ1-1, the V gene TRBV6-1; D may be TRBD1 (6 bases). Germline V gives CDR1 MNHNS, CDR2 SASEGT. The CDR3 runs 13 residues. Between the trimmed V and J ends, which lost 7 bases and 3 bases, there was a span of 12 bases.

This rearrangement joins TRBV29-1 to TRBJ1-2, with D uncertain. Germline values: CDR1 SQVTM, CDR2 ANQGSEA. The CDR3 spans 13 residues. V gave up 6 bases and J gave up 8 bases, with 19 bases separating them. The CDR3 DNA follows: TGCAGCGTAGATAAGGACTCCCGTAGGGGCTACACCTTC. Translating gives CSVDKDSRRGYTF.